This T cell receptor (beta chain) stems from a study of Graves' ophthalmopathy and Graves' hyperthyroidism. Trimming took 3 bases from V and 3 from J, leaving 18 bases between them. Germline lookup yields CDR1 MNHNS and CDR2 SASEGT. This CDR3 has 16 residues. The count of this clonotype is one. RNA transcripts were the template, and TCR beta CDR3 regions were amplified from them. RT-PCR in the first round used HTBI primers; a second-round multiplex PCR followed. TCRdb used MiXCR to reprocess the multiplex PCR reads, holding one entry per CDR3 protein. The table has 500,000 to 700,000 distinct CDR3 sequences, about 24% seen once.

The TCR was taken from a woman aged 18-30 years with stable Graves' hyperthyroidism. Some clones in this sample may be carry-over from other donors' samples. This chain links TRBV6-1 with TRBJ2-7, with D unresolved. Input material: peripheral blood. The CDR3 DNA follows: TGTGCCAGCAGTGATGATTTTAAAGGAGCTAACTACGAGCAGTACTTC. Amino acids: CASSDDFKGANYEQYF.